Presented here are 8 T cell receptor beta chains from one specimen sequenced in a study of CD8+ T cells in alopecia areata (dated by TCRdb to the late 2010s). Receptor amplification or capture employed the immunoSEQ multiplex PCR assay. RNA was extracted from all samples and reverse transcribed into cDNA, which served as template for TCR sequencing. TCRdb mirrors the immuneACCESS table, restricted to in-frame sequences. Some clones are absent from its copies; in checked studies, under half trace to an unresolved V gene, and the reason for the others is unknown. The sample table lists about 150,000 clones, about 87% of them with a count of one. More than 12% of the sample is taken by the ten largest. The time point label, as the study defines it: baseline before oral tofacitinib. The sequenced sample was CD8+ T cells sorted from blood, obtained at week 0. These receptors came from a human donor with alopecia areata.

The V call is TRBV7-8, the J call TRBJ2-3; no definite D call. The germline V and J ends were trimmed by 5 bases and 6 bases, with 9 bases remaining between them. Germline loops: CDR1 SGHVS, CDR2 FQNEAQ. CDR3 length: 12 residues. This CDR3 reads CASSPPLDTQYF. CDR3 coding DNA: TGTGCCAGCAGCCCGCCTTTGGATACGCAGTATTTT. Supplemented by reference TRBV7-8 and TRBJ2-3, the full variable domain reads GAGVSQSPRYKVAKRGQDVALRCDPISGHVSLFWYQQALGQGPEFLTYFQNEAQLDKSGLPSDRFFAERPEGSVSTLKIQRTQQEDSAVYLCASSPPLDTQYFGPGTRLTVL.

This rearrangement joins TRBV13 to TRBJ1-2, with D perhaps matching TRBD1 (5 bases). Germline CDR1 reads PRHDT; CDR2 reads FYEKMQ (reference sequence). The V end was cut by 4 bases, the J end by 6 bases, with 18 bases between. This CDR3 region has 15 residues. DNA of the CDR3: TGTGCCAGCAGCTCCGGCGGAGGGGCTGGGGATGGCTACACCTTC. It translates to CASSSGGGAGDGYTF.

V gene TRBV27 combines with J gene TRBJ2-1; D uncertain. The CDR3 spans 13 residues. The ends were cut back, 4 bases at V and 1 base at J, with 5 bases in the middle. Germline V gene data show CDR1 as MNHEY and CDR2 as SMNVEV (reference sequence). The CDR3 nucleotides are TGTGCCAGCAGTTACTCGTCCTACAATGAGCAGTTCTTC. This translates into CASSYSSYNEQFF.

The V call is TRBV5-4, the J call TRBJ2-7; 9 positions agree with TRBD1. V shed 0 bases and J 5 bases; nucleotides not matched to a gene: 15. The CDR3 sequence is 18 residues long. Per germline, CDR1 SGHNT and CDR2 YYREEE (reference sequence). Here the CDR3 reads CASSLELGPGGQGHEQYF. CDR3 in DNA: TGTGCCAGCAGCTTGGAATTGGGACCCGGGGGACAGGGCCACGAGCAGTACTTC.

The CDR3 nucleotides read TGTGCCAGCAGCTCTCCCTACGAGCAGTACTTC. It codes for CASSSPYEQYF. This sequence joins TRBV13 and TRBJ2-7; D not certain. The CDR3 length is 11 residues. Germline assignment: CDR1 PRHDT and CDR2 FYEKMQ (reference sequence). With 4 bases removed from V and 2 bases from J, the gap between germline ends came to 3 bases. Drawing the rest from reference TRBV13 and TRBJ2-7, the complete variable domain is AAGVIQSPRHLIKEKRETATLKCYPIPRHDTVYWYQQGPGQDPQFLISFYEKMQSDKGSIPDRFSAQQFSDYHSELNMSSLELGDSALYFCASSSPYEQYFGPGTRLTVT.

The chain links TRBV13 to TRBJ2-1; no definite D call. Germline V gene lookup returns CDR1 PRHDT and CDR2 FYEKMQ (reference sequence). This CDR3 region has 13 residues. Between the trimmed V and J ends, which lost 8 bases and 0 bases, there was a span of 8 bases. The CDR3 here is CASRVSSYNEQFF. CDR3 sequence (DNA): TGTGCCAGCCGGGTGAGCTCCTACAATGAGCAGTTCTTC. Full variable domain (outside the CDR3, taken from reference TRBV13 and TRBJ2-1): AAGVIQSPRHLIKEKRETATLKCYPIPRHDTVYWYQQGPGQDPQFLISFYEKMQSDKGSIPDRFSAQQFSDYHSELNMSSLELGDSALYFCASRVSSYNEQFFGPGTRLTVL.

This rearrangement joins TRBV4-1 to TRBJ2-5, with 11 bases aligning to TRBD2. The CDR3 spans 18 residues. V trimming: 1 base; J trimming: 3 bases; junction bases outside the gene matches: 10. Germline CDR1 is MGHRA and CDR2 is YSYEKL. CDR3 residues: CASSQGDPGLADKETQYF. The CDR3 DNA follows: TGCGCCAGCAGCCAAGGGGATCCGGGACTAGCGGATAAAGAGACCCAGTACTTC.

This clone has just one count. The chain links TRBV5-4 to TRBJ2-1; D is unclear. V lost 1 base and J 9 bases, leaving 5 bases between the germline ends. The CDR3 is made up of 11 amino acids. Germline V gene sequence: CDR1 SGHNT, CDR2 YYREEE (reference sequence). CDR3 loop: CASSLLSEQFF. The CDR3 DNA reads TGTGCCAGCAGCTTGTTATCTGAGCAGTTCTTC.